This T cell receptor beta chain derives from a study of patients and donors after allogeneic stem cell transplantation. V was trimmed by 0 bases and J by 4 bases, leaving 12 bases between them. This CDR3 contains 15 residues. The V gene's germline CDR1 is SGHTA and CDR2 FQGNSA. TCRdb re-called the RT-PCR reads with MiXCR, one entry per CDR3 protein. Of about a million distinct CDR3 sequences in the sample, about a sixth were seen once. Sequences were obtained from blood, either unsorted or a sorted T cell fraction (not recorded which). The receptor comes from a human donor who was either an allogeneic HSCT recipient or a stem cell or donor lymphocyte infusion donor (not recorded which). It is not recorded whose cells these are; they may come from a transplant donor. This chain links TRBV7-2 with TRBJ1-2, with TRBD1 as a possible D gene (5 bases). The CDR3 bases are TGTGCCAGCAGCTTAGCGGTGGGGGGGTTCTATGGCTACACCTTC. It encodes CASSLAVGGFYGYTF.